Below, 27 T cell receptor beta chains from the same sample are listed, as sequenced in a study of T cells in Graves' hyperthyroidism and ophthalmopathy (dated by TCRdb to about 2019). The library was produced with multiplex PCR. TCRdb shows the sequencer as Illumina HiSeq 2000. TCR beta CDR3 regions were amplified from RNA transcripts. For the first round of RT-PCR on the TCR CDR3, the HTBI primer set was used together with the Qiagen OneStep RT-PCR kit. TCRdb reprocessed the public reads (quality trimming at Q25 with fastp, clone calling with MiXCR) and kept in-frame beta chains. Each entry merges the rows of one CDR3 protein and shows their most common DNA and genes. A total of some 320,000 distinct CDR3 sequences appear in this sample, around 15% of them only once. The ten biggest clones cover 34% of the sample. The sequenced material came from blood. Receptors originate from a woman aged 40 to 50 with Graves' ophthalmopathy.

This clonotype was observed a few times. The CDR3 is CASSGYGFNQPQHF. The CDR3 coding sequence is TGTGCCAGCAGCGGTTATGGTTTCAATCAGCCCCAGCATTTT. J is TRBJ1-5 and V is TRBV6-1; D is unresolved. Germline CDR1 and CDR2: MNHNS and SASEGT. V was cut by 6 bases and J by 3 bases, with 12 bases left in between. The CDR3 totals 14 residues.

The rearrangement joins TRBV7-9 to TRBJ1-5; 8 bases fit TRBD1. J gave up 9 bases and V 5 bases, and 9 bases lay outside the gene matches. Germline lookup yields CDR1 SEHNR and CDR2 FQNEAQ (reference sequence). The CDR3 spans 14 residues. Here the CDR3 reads CASSQTGVDRPQHF. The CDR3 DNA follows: TGTGCCAGCAGCCAGACAGGGGTTGATCGGCCCCAGCATTTT.

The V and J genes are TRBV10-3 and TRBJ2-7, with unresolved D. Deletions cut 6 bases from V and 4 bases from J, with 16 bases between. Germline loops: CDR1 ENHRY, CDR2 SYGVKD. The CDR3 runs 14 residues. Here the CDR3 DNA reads TGTGCCATCAGCTCCGGACGGCAGGTTTACGAGCAGTACTTC. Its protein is CAISSGRQVYEQYF.

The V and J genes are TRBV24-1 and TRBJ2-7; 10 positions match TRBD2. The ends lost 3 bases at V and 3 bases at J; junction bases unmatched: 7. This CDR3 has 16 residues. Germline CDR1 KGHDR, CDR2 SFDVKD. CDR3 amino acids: CATSDGASGSGYEQYF. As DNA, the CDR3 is TGTGCCACCAGTGATGGAGCTAGCGGGAGCGGCTACGAGCAGTACTTC.

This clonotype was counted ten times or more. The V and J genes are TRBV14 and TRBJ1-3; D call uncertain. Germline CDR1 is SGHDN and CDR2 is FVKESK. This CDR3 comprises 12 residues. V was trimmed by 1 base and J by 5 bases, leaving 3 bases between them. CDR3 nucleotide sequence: TGTGCCAGCAGCCAAGGAAGAAACACCATATATTTT. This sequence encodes CASSQGRNTIYF.

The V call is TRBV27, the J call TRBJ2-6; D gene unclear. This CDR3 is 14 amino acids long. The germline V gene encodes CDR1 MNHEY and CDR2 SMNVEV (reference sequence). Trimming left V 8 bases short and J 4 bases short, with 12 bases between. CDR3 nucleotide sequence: TGTGCCAGCTCGGCGGTGAGAGGGGCCAACGTCCTGACTTTC. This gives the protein CASSAVRGANVLTF.

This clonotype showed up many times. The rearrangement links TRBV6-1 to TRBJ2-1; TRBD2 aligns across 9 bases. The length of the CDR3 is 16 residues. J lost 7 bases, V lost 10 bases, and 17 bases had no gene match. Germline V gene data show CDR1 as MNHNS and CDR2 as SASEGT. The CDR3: CATTQFGGRAGNEQFF. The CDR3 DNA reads TGTGCCACCACCCAATTCGGCGGGAGGGCCGGGAATGAGCAGTTCTTC.

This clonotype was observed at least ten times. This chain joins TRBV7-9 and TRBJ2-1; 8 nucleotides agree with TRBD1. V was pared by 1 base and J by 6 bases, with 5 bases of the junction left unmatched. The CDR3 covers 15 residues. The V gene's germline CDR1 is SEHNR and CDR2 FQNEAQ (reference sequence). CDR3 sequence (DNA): TGTGCCAGCAGCTTAGTACAGGGGGTAGGCAATGAGCAGTTCTTC. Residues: CASSLVQGVGNEQFF.

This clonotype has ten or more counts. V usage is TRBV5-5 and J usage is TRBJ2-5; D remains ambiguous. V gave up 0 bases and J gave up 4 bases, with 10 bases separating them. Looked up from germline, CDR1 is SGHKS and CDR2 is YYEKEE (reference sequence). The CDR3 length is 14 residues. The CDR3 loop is CASSLAIARETQYF. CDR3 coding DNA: TGTGCCAGCAGCTTGGCTATTGCGAGAGAGACCCAGTACTTC.

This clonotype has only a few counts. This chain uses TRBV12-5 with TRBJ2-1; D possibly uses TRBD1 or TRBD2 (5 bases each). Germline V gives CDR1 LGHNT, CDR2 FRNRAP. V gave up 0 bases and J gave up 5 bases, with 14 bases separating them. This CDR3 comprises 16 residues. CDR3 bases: TGTGCTAGTGGTTTGGTACTGGGACGCTTGAACAATGAGCAGTTCTTC. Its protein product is CASGLVLGRLNNEQFF. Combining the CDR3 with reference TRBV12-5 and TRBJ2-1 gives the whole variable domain DARVTQTPRHKVTEMGQEVTMRCQPILGHNTVFWYRQTMMQGLELLAYFRNRAPLDDSGMPKDRFSAEMPDATLATLKIQPSEPRDSAVYFCASGLVLGRLNNEQFFGPGTRLTVL.

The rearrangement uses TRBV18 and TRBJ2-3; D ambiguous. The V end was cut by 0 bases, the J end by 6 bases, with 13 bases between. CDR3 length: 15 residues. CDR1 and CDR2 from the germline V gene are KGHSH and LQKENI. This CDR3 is CASSPPLKGLDTQYF. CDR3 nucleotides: TGTGCCAGCTCACCACCCTTAAAGGGATTGGATACGCAGTATTTT.

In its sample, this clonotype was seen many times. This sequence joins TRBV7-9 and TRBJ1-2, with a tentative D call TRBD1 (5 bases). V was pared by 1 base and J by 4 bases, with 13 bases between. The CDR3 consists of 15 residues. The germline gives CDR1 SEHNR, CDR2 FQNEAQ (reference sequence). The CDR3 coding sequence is TGTGCCAGCAGCTTAGGGCCCCCCGGGGCCTATGGCTACACCTTC. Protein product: CASSLGPPGAYGYTF.

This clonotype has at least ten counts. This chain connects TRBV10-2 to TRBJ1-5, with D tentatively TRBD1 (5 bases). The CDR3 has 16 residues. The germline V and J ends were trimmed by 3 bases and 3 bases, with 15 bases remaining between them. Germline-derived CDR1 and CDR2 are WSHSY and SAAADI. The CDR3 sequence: CASSDGGGIDNQPQHF. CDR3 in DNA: TGCGCCAGCAGTGATGGGGGGGGGATTGACAATCAGCCCCAGCATTTT.

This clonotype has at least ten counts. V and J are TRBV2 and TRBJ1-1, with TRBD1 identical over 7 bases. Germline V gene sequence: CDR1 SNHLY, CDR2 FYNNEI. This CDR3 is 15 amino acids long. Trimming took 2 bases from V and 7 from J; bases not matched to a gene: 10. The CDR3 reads CASSEYPRGTDEAFF. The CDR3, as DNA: TGTGCCAGCAGTGAATACCCCAGGGGGACTGATGAAGCTTTCTTT.

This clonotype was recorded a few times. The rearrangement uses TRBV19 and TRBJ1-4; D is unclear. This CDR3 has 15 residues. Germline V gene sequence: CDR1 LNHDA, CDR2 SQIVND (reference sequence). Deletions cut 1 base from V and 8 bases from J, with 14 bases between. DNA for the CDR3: TGTGCCAGTAGTATAGGCGGCGTCGAAAAGGAAAAACTGTTTTTT. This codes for CASSIGGVEKEKLFF.

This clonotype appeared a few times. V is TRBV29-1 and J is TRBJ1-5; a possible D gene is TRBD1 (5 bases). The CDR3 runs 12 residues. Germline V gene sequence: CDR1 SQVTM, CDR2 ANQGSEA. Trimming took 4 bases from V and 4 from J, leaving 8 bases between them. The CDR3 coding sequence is TGCAGCGTTGGAGAGGGGAATCAGCCCCAGCATTTT. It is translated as CSVGEGNQPQHF. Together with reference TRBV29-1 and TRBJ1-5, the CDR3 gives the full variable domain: SAVISQKPSRDICQRGTSLTIQCQVDSQVTMMFWYRQQPGQSLTLIATANQGSEATYESGFVIDKFPISRPNLTFSTLTVSNMSPEDSSIYLCSVGEGNQPQHFGDGTRLSIL.

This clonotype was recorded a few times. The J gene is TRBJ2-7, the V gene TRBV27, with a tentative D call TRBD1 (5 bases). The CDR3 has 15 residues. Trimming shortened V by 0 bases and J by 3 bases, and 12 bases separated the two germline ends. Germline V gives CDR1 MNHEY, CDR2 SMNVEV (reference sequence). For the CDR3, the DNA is TGTGCCAGCAGTTTATCCAGGGCGCCCTACTACGAGCAGTACTTC. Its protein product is CASSLSRAPYYEQYF.

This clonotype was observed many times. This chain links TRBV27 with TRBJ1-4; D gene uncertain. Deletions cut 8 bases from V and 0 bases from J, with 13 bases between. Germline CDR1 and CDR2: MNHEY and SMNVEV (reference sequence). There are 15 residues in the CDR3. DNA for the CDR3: TGTGCCAGCCAAGGTCGCAGAGCAACTAATGAAAAACTGTTTTTT. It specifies CASQGRRATNEKLFF. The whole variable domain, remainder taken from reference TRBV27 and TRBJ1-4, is EAQVTQNPRYLITVTGKKLTVTCSQNMNHEYMSWYRQDPGLGLRQIYYSMNVEVTDKGDVPEGYKVSRKEKRNFPLILESPSPNQTSLYFCASQGRRATNEKLFFGSGTQLSVL.

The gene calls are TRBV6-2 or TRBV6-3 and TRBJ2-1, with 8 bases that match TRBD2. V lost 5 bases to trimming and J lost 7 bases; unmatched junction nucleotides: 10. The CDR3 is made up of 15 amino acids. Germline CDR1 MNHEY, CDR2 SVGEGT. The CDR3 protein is CASSPLGGRWNEQFF. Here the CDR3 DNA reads TGTGCCAGCAGTCCCTTAGGCGGGAGGTGGAATGAGCAGTTCTTC.

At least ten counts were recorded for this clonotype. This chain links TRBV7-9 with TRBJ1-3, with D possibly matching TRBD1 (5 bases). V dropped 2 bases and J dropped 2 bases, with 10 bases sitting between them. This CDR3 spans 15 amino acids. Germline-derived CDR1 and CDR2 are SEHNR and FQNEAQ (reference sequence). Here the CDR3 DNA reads TGTGCCAGCAGCTTAACTCAGGGTACTGGAAACACCATATATTTT. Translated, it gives CASSLTQGTGNTIYF.

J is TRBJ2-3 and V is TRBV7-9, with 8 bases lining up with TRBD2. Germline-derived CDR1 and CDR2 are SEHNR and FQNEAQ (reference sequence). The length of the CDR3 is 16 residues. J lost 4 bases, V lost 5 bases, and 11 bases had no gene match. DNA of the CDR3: TGTGCCAGCAGCCCTGGTGAAAACGGGAGGGCAGATACGCAGTATTTT. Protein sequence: CASSPGENGRADTQYF.

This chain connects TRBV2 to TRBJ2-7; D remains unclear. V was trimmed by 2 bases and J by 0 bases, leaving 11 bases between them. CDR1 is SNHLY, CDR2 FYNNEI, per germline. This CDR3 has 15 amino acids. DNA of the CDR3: TGTGCCAGCAGTGAATGGACGGTGAGCTCCTACGAGCAGTACTTC. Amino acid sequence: CASSEWTVSSYEQYF.

CDR3 sequence (DNA): TGTGCCAGCTCACCACTAACAGGGGACTATGGCTACACCTTC. Protein sequence: CASSPLTGDYGYTF. The V and J genes are TRBV18 and TRBJ1-2; the match to TRBD1 covers 7 bases. CDR1 KGHSH and CDR2 LQKENI come from the germline V gene. V lost 1 base to trimming and J lost 3 bases; unmatched junction nucleotides: 2. The CDR3 consists of 14 residues. Full variable domain (outside the CDR3, taken from reference TRBV18 and TRBJ1-2): NAGVMQNPRHLVRRRGQEARLRCSPMKGHSHVYWYRQLPEEGLKFMVYLQKENIIDESGMPKERFSAEFPKEGPSILRIQQVVRGDSAAYFCASSPLTGDYGYTFGSGTRLTVV.

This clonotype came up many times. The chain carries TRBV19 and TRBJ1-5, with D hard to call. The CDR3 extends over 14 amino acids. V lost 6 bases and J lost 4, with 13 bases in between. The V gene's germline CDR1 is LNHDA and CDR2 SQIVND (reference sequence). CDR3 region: CASSMGSENQPQHF. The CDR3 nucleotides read TGTGCCAGTAGCATGGGAAGTGAAAATCAGCCCCAGCATTTT. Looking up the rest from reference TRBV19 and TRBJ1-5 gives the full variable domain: DGGITQSPKYLFRKEGQNVTLSCEQNLNHDAMYWYRQDPGQGLRLIYYSQIVNDFQKGDIAEGYSVSREKKESFPLTVTSAQKNPTAFYLCASSMGSENQPQHFGDGTRLSIL.

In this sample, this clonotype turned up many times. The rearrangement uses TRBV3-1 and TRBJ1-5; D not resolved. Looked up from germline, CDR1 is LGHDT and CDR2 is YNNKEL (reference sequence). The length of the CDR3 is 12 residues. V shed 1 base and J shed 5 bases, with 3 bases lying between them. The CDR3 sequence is CASSQGHQPQHF. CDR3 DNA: TGTGCCAGCAGCCAAGGTCATCAGCCCCAGCATTTT.

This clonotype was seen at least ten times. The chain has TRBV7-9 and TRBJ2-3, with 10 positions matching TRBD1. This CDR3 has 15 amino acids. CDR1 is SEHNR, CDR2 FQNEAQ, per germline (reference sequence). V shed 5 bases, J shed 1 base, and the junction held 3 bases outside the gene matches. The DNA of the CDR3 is TGTGCCAGCAGCCAAGGGACAGGGGGCACAGATACGCAGTATTTT. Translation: CASSQGTGGTDTQYF.

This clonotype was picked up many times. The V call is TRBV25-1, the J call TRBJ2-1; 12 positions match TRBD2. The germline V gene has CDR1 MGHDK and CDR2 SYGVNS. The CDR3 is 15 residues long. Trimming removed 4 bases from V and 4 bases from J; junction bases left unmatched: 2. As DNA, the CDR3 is TGTGCCAGCAGTGTGACTAGCGGGGGATACAATGAGCAGTTCTTC. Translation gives CASSVTSGGYNEQFF.